The clone carrying this TCR beta chain was seen only a few times. Antigen: not known. As to time point: persistent/refractory GD, antithyroid drugs over 5 years with positive TRAb. The TCR library was made from RNA extracted from PBMCs. Unmatched junction bases numbered 11, after V lost 7 bases and J lost 0 bases. This CDR3 contains 16 residues. The V gene's germline CDR1 is SGHNT and CDR2 YYREEE (reference sequence). The sample originates from a study of regulatory T cells in long-lasting Graves disease. Study-level information: Persistent cases took antithyroid drugs over 5 years and stayed TSH receptor antibody positive. Study outcomes and limitations: Favoring TRBV28, TRBJ1-2 and TRBJ2-5 was a feature seen in persistent disease.

Through Arm-PCR of CDR3 regions and iRepertoire HTBI primers, TCR beta libraries were built. TCRdb reanalysed the multiplex PCR reads using MiXCR and keeps one entry per CDR3 protein. The sample contains around 510,000 distinct CDR3 sequences, more than 20% of which appear only once. The TCR sequence derives from a female donor with Graves disease. The starting material was peripheral blood mononuclear cells (PBMCs), obtained when the disease was refractory, from a patient treated with antithyroid drugs. The rearrangement links TRBV5-4 to TRBJ1-2, with TRBD1 matching 8 bases. The CDR3 sequence: CASGPVTGGANYGYTF. Written as DNA, the CDR3 is TGTGCCAGCGGCCCGGTAACAGGGGGTGCTAACTATGGCTACACCTTC.